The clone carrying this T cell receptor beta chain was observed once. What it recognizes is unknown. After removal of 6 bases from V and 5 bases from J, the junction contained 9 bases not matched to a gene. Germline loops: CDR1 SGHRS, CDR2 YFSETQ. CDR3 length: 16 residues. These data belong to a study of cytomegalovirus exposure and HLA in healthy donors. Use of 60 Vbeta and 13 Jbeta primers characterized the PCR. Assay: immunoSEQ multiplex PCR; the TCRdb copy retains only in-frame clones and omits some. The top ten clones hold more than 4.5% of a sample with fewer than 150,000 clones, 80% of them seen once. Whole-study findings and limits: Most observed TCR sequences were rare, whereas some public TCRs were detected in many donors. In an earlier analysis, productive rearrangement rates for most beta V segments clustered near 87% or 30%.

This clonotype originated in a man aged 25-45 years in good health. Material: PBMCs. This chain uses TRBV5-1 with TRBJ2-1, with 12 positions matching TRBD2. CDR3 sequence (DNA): TGCGCCAGCACCCCCGCCAGACTAGCGGGAGACAATGAGCAGTTCTTC. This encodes CASTPARLAGDNEQFF.